Sequencing of this T cell receptor (beta chain) was carried out in a study of PD-1 blockade in classical Hodgkin lymphoma. Overall study results and limits: Relative to healthy donors, newly diagnosed patients reportedly had lower baseline TCR diversity, which was reported as lower still in relapsed/refractory patients. Possibly reflecting disease activity or prior therapy, repertoire differences have causes that remain undefined.

Exposure to brentuximab vedotin varied, and each patient had relapsed following autologous stem cell transplantation. The CD8+ T cells came from thawed PBMCs through magnetic negative selection. Concerning this clone: Its antigen is unknown.

The method was immunoSEQ multiplex PCR; TCRdb's version includes in-frame clones alone and lacks a portion of them. The profile covers around 12,000 clones, with more than 65% appearing a single time and around 22% taken by the ten largest. The specimen comprised CD8+ T cells from blood, sampled at baseline. The origin of this receptor is a human donor with classical Hodgkin lymphoma.

The CDR3 loop is CASSTPWLSGNTIYF. The CDR3 DNA is TGTGCCAGCAGTACCCCTTGGCTCTCTGGAAACACCATATATTTT. The V gene is TRBV25-1, the J gene TRBJ1-3; D not certain. Trimming took 5 bases from V and 0 from J, leaving 11 bases between them. CDR1 and CDR2 from the germline V gene are MGHDK and SYGVNS. The CDR3 length is 15 residues.